This TCR beta chain comes out of a study of OX40 agonist ivuxolimab in advanced cancers. The wider study: Having had anti-PD-1, anti-PD-L1 or anti-CTLA-4 therapy before was allowed, and roughly 38% had some.

Clones were sequenced by immunoSEQ multiplex PCR, and TCRdb holds only the in-frame ones, with some missing. This repertoire shows 77,000 or so clones, under 90% found once; its top ten account for around 0.51%. As to this clone: Its antigen is still unknown.

This CDR3 has 14 residues. Germline V gene sequence: CDR1 GTSNPN, CDR2 SVGIG (reference sequence). V was trimmed by 3 bases and J by 0 bases, leaving 10 bases between them. General study points: The CD4+ and CD8+ T cells in the blood had expanded clonally by week 6 at 0.1 to 3.0 mg/kg.

The sequence derives from an adult with an advanced solid tumor such as melanoma, head and neck, liver or kidney cancer. This sequence joins TRBV30 and TRBJ2-3; TRBD1 is a possible D gene (6 bases). The specimen was CD4+ or CD8+ T cells sorted from blood, collected in a trial of the OX40 agonist ivuxolimab. The CDR3 region is CAWSHRVSTDTQYF. The CDR3 bases are TGTGCCTGGAGCCACAGGGTGAGCACAGATACGCAGTATTTT. The full variable domain, its missing parts supplied by reference TRBV30 and TRBJ2-3, is SQTIHQWPATLVQPVGSPLSLECTVEGTSNPNLYWYRQAAGRGLQLLFYSVGIGQISSEVPQNLSASRPQDRQFILSSKKLLLSDSGFYLCAWSHRVSTDTQYFGPGTRLTVL.